This TCR beta chain was obtained from a study of blood T cell repertoires in COVID-19. Study information: Collection of acute and convalescent COVID-19 samples took place in the United States, Italy and Spain. The cDNA or gDNA used as material had been derived from T cells, B-cell-depleted T cells, or PBMCs.

The authors' processing: How many nucleated cells were present was estimated from reference gene primer amplification. The table came from immunoSEQ multiplex PCR; TCRdb's copy has only in-frame clones and leaves some out. D and trimming come from the DNA, and the V and J calls and clone size come from that table. The table includes 150,000 to 200,000 clones, roughly 86% detected once. Sequenced material: peripheral blood. This TCR was sampled from a woman aged 50 to 65 with acute or convalescent COVID-19.

In nucleotides, the CDR3 is TGTGCCAGCAGCGTAGGGCTTACAAACTATGGCTACACCTTC. Amino acid sequence: CASSVGLTNYGYTF. The gene calls are TRBV9 and TRBJ1-2; no firm D call. From germline, CDR1 is SGDLS and CDR2 YYNGEE. V was cut by 0 bases and J by 2 bases, with 8 bases left in between. CDR3 size: 14 residues.